This T cell receptor beta chain is drawn from a study of technical replicates of blood from several donors. Libraries were prepared by immunoSEQ multiplex PCR; TCRdb keeps only in-frame clonotypes and omits some of them. The sample includes around 69,000 clones, roughly 86% of them seen just once. The germline V and J ends were trimmed by 1 base and 0 bases, with 14 bases remaining between them. This CDR3 spans 18 amino acids. Germline V gene lookup returns CDR1 SGHNT and CDR2 YYREEE (reference sequence). The chain links TRBV5-4 to TRBJ2-6; a weak D match, TRBD2 (5 bases). Sequencing used PBMCs. This TCR derives from a human donor in good health. Some clones in this sample may be carry-over from other donors' samples. CDR3 DNA sequence: TGTGCCAGCAGCTTGCCCCAAGGGCGGGCCTCTGGGGCCAACGTCCTGACTTTC. It encodes CASSLPQGRASGANVLTF.